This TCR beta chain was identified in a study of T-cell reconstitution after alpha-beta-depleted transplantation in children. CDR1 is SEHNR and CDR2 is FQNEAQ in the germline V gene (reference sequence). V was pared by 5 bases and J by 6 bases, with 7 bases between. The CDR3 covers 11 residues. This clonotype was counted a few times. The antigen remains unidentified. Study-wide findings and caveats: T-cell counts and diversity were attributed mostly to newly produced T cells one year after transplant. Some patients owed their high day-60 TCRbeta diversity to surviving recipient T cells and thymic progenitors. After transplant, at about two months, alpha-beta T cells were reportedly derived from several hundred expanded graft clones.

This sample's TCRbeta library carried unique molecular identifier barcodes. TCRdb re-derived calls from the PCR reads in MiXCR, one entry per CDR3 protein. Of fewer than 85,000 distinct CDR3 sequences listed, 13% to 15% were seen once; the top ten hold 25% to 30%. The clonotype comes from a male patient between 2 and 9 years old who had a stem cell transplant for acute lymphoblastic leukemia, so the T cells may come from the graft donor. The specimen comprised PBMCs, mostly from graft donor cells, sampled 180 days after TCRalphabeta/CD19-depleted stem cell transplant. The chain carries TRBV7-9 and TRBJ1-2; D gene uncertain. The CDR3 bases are TGTGCCAGCAGCCCCCCTCATGGCTACACCTTC. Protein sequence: CASSPPHGYTF.